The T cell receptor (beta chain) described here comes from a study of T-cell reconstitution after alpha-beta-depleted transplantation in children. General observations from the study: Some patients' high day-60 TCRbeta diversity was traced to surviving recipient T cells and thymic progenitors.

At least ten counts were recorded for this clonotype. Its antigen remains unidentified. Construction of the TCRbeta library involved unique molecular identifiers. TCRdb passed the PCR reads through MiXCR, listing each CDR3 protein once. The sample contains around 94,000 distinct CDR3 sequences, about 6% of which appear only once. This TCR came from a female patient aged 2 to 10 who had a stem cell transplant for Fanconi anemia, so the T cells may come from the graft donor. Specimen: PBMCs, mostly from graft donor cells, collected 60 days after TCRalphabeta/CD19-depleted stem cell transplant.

The CDR3: CASSELEGYTF. CDR3 nucleotide sequence: TGTGCCAGCAGTGAGTTGGAGGGCTACACCTTC. The gene calls are TRBV25-1 and TRBJ1-2; no firm D call. This CDR3 has 11 residues. Trimming stripped 3 bases from V and 8 bases from J, with 7 bases between. Germline V gives CDR1 MGHDK, CDR2 SYGVNS.